The text below deals with one T cell receptor beta chain. What antigen it recognizes has not been identified. Base qualities are not provided; no much larger clone lies one nucleotide away. CDR1 and CDR2 are read off the germline V gene as LGHNT and FRNRAP. Counted from cysteine to phenylalanine, this CDR3 has 20 amino acids. Only the CDR3 region is kept as DNA, spanning 60 bases read in frame from base 1. The V end loses 2 bases and the J end loses 0 bases, and a stretch of 25 bases separates them. The CDR3 regions of human TCRbeta chains were analyzed by immunosequencing. In the original analysis: TCRs in the repertoires were compared against a reference library of SARS-CoV-2-specific TCRs that had been generated with the MIRA antigen-specificity platform. Breadth was defined as the fraction of unique TCRs that were SARS-CoV-2-associated. Depth was defined as the fraction of total T cells that were SARS-CoV-2-associated. Using the MIRA data, each spike-specific TCR was assigned both to the spike region to which the TCR was reactive and to a CD4 or CD8 class. Log10-transformed breadth and depth values were compared by one-way ANOVA with Sidak's multiple comparisons tests. TCRdb retrieved this table from immuneACCESS and kept in-frame rearrangements only. Not all clones are present; in checked studies, unresolved V genes account for under half, and no reason is known for the remainder. V and J calls and clone size are as listed in that table; D and trimming were resolved from the DNA. The table for this sample lists under 150,000 clones; 93% of them were counted only once. The ten largest clones capture around 5.4% of the sample.

The record originates from a study of T cell responses to AZD1222 COVID-19 vaccine (dated by TCRdb to the early 2020s). With respect to the entire study: AZD1222 recipients given second doses at about 4 weeks or at about 12 weeks were pooled, since spike-specific TCR depth and breadth were not found to differ between the two schedules. TCR sequencing covered 230 to 250 trial participants: 207 given two doses of AZD1222 and 26 given two doses of MenACWY control vaccine. Trial participants were enrolled by age into subgroups of 18-55, 56-69 and 70-plus years, and around 150, 29 and 61 TCR-sequenced participants, respectively, were included in these subgroups.

Broad study findings and their caveats: Most participants were white British and females outnumbered males, and the authors suggested that clonal diversity may have been underestimated. Spike-specific TCR breadth and depth rose significantly after two AZD1222 doses compared with day 0 and with MenACWY recipients. No day 14 peak-response samples were available, so repertoires were characterized only after the peak T cell response. Conclusions about previously exposed vaccinees were limited because only six AZD1222 recipients were SARS-CoV-2 seropositive at baseline. The 56-69-year group was small, and its depth increase did not reach significance, likely because of low power. The whole spike protein was spanned by vaccine-associated CD4 TCRs, and dominant responses were seen in regions 160-218 and 743-854. Epitopes outside the regions mutated in the B.1.351 and B.1.1.7 variants were reportedly recognized by nearly half of the unique spike-specific TCRs.

The time point label here, explained by the study, means: baseline before first vaccination. The vaccinee samples were drawn from two UK trials, COV001 and COV002, one of which was a single-blind randomized controlled phase 2/3 trial testing AZD1222 (ChAdOx1 nCoV-19) in healthy adults. For TCRbeta chain sequencing, PBMC samples were collected from trial participants at day 0 and at day 28 after the second dose. The specimen was peripheral blood, collected on day 0 of AZD1222 vaccination. The TCR originated in an adult in good health. This sequence uses TRBV12-5 and TRBJ1-1, and TRBD1 may be the D gene, going by 6 matching bases. The nucleotides are TGTGCTAGTGGTTTGATCCGCTACAGAGGGGGTGGCTGGGTGAACACTGAAGCTTTCTTT. Translated, this gives CASGLIRYRGGGWVNTEAFF. The reference TRBV12-5 and TRBJ1-1 proteins fill in what lies around the CDR3, so the full variable domain reads DARVTQTPRHKVTEMGQEVTMRCQPILGHNTVFWYRQTMMQGLELLAYFRNRAPLDDSGMPKDRFSAEMPDATLATLKIQPSEPRDSAVYFCASGLIRYRGGGWVNTEAFFGQGTRLTVV.